This record concerns one T cell receptor (beta chain) sequence. These data originate in a study of CD8 T cells in ankylosing spondylitis. V lost 2 bases and J lost 9; bases outside the gene matches: 10. Germline CDR1 and CDR2: GTSNPN and SVGIG (reference sequence). CDR3 length equals 15 residues. From the 5' RACE reads, TCRdb called clonotypes with MiXCR, one entry per CDR3 protein. In the table there are 250,000 or so distinct CDR3 sequences, 20% to 30% of which are singletons. The clonotype was recovered from a male donor with ankylosing spondylitis or in good health (not recorded which). What was sequenced was blood, either unsorted or a sorted T cell fraction (not recorded which). The V gene is TRBV30, the J gene TRBJ2-1; TRBD2 matches 10 bases. CDR3 nucleotide sequence: TGTGCCTGGAGTAGGGGTAGCGGGGGGCGTAGTGAGCAGTTCTTC. Its protein product is CAWSRGSGGRSEQFF.